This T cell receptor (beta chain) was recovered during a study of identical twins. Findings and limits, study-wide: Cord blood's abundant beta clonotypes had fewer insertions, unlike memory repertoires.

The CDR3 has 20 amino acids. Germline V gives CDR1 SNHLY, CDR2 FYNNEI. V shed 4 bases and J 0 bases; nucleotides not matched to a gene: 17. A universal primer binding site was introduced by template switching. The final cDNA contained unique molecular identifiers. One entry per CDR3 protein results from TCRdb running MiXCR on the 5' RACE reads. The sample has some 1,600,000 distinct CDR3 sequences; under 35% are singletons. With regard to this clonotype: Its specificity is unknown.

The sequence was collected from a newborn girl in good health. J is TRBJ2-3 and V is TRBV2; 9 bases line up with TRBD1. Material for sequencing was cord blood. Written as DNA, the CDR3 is TGTGCCAGCAGTGTGTCGACTAAATCACCCGGGACAGGGAGCACAGATACGCAGTATTTT. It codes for CASSVSTKSPGTGSTDTQYF.